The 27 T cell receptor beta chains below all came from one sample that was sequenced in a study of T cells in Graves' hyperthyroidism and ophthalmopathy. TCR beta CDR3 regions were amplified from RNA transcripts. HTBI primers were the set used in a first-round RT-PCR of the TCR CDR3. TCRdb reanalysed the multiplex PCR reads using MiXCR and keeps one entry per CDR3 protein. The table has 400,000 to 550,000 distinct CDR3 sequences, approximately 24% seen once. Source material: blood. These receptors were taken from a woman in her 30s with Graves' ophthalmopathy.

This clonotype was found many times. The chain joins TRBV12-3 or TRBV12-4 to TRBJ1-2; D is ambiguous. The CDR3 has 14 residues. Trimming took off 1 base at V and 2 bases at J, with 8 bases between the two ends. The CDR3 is CASSLGPWNYGYTF. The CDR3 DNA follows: TGTGCCAGCAGTTTAGGACCCTGGAACTATGGCTACACCTTC.

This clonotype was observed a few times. The chain's CDR3 is CASSGGAYMNTEAFF. The CDR3 DNA is TGTGCCAGCAGCGGGGGGGCTTACATGAACACTGAAGCTTTCTTT. This sequence joins TRBV9 and TRBJ1-1; D is perhaps TRBD1 (6 bases). The CDR3 is made up of 15 amino acids. The germline gives CDR1 SGDLS, CDR2 YYNGEE. V dropped 3 bases and J dropped 0 bases, with 12 bases sitting between them.

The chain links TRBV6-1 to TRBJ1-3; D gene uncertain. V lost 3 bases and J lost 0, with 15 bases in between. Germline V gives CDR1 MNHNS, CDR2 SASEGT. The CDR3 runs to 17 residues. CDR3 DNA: TGTGCCAGCAGTGAGGAACCCCAGAACCACTCTGGAAACACCATATATTTT. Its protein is CASSEEPQNHSGNTIYF.

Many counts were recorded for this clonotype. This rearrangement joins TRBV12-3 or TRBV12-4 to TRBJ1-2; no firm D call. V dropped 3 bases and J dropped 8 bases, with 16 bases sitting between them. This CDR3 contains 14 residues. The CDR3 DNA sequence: TGTGCCAGCAGTTTTGGGTGGCCACGAGGCGGCTACACCTTC. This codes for CASSFGWPRGGYTF.

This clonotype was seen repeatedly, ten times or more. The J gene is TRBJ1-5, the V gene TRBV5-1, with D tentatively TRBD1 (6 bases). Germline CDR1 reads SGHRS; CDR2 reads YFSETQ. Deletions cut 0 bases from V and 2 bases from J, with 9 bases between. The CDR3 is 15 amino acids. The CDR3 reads CASSLEGGGNQPQHF. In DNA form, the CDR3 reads TGCGCCAGCAGCTTGGAGGGGGGGGGCAATCAGCCCCAGCATTTT.

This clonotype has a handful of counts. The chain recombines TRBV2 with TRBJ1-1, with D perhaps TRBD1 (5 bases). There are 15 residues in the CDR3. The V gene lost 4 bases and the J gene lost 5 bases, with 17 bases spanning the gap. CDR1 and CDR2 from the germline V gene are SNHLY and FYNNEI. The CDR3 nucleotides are TGTGCCAGCAGTGTCCGGGGAGGGGATGGAACTGAAGCTTTCTTT. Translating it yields CASSVRGGDGTEAFF. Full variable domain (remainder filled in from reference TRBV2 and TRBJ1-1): EPEVTQTPSHQVTQMGQEVILRCVPISNHLYFYWYRQILGQKVEFLVSFYNNEISEKSEIFDDQFSVERPDGSNFTLKIRSTKLEDSAMYFCASSVRGGDGTEAFFGQGTRLTVV.

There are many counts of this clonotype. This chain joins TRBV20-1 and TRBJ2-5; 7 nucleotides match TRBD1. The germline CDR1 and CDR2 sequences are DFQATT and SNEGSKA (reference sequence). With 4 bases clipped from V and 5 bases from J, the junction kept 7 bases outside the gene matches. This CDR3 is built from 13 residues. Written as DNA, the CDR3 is TGCAGTGCTACCAGGACAGGCCGGGAGACCCAGTACTTC. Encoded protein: CSATRTGRETQYF.

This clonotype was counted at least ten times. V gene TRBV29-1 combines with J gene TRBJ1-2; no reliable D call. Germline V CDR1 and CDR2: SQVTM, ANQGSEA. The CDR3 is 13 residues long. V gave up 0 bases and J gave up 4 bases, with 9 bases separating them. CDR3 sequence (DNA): TGCAGCGTTGAAGATACGTCGGGCTATGGCTACACCTTC. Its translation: CSVEDTSGYGYTF.

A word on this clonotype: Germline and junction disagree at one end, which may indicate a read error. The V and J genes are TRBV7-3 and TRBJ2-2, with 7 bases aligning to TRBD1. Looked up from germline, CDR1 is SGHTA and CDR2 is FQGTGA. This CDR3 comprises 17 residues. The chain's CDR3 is CASSHLIDREHTGELFF. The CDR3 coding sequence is TGTGCCAGCAGCCACCTCATAGACAGGGAGCATACCGGGGAACTGTTTTTT. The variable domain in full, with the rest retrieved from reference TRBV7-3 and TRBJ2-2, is GAGVSQTPSNKVTEKGKYVELRCDPISGHTALYWYRQSLGQGPEFLIYFQGTGAADDSGLPNDRFFAVRPEGSVSTLKIQRTERGDSAVYLCASSHLIDREHTGELFFGEGSRLTVL.

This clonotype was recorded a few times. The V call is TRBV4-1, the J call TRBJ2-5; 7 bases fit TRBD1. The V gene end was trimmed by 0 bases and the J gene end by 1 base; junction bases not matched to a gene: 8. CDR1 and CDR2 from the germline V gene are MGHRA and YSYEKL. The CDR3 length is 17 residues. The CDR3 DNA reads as TGCGCCAGCAGCCAAGATCCCCCCAGGGGGTTCCAAGAGACCCAGTACTTC. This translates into CASSQDPPRGFQETQYF.

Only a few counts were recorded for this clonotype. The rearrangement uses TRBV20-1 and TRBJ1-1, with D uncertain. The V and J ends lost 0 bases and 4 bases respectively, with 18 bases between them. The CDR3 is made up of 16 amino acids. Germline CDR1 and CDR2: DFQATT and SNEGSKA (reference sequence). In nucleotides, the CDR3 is TGCAGTGCTAGAGATTTGAGGAAAGGTTGGACCACTGAAGCTTTCTTT. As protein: CSARDLRKGWTTEAFF.

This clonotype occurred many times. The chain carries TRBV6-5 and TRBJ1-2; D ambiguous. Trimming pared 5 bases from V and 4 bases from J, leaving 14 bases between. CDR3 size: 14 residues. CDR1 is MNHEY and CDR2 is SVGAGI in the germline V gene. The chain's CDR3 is CASSLAGESYGYTF. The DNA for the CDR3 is TGTGCCAGCAGTCTAGCCGGGGAAAGCTATGGCTACACCTTC.

The CDR3 loop reads CASSPNEGGQGGLYEQYF. The CDR3 region has the DNA TGTGCCAGCTCACCAAATGAAGGGGGCCAAGGGGGCCTCTACGAGCAGTACTTC. This chain joins TRBV18 and TRBJ2-7, with TRBD1 matching over 7 bases. This CDR3 has 18 amino acids. V lost 2 bases to trimming and J lost 3 bases; unmatched junction nucleotides: 16. Germline loops: CDR1 KGHSH, CDR2 LQKENI.

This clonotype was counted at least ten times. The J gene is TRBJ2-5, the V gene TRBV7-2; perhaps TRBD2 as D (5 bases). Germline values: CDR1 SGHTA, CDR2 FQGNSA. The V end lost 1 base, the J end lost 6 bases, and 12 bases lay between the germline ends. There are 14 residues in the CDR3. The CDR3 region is CASSLELDPQTQYF. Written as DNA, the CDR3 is TGTGCCAGCAGCTTAGAACTAGACCCCCAGACCCAGTACTTC.

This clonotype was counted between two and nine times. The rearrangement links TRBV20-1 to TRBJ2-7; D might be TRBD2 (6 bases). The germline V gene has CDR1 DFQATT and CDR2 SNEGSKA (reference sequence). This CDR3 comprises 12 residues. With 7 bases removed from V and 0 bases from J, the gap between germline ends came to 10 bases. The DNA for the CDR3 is TGCAGTGAACGCGGGGACTCCTACGAGCAGTACTTC. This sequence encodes CSERGDSYEQYF.

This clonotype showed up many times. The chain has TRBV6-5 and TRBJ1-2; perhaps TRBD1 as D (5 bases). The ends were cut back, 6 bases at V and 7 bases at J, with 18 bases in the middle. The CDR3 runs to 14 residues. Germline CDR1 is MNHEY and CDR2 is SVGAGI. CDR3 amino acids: CASSQTGRRFGYTF. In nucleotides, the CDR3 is TGTGCCAGCAGCCAAACAGGACGCCGGTTTGGCTACACCTTC.

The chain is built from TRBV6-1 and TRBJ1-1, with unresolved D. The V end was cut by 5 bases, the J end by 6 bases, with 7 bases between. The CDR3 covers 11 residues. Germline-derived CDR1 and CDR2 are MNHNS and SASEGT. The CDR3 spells CASSRLSEAFF. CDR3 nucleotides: TGTGCCAGCAGTCGTCTTTCTGAAGCTTTCTTT.

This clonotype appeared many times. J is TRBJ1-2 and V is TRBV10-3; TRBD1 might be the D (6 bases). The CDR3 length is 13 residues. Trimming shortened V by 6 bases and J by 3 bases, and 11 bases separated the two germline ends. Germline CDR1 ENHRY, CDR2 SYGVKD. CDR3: CAIRPGEDYGYTF. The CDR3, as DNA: TGTGCCATCAGGCCAGGGGAAGACTATGGCTACACCTTC.

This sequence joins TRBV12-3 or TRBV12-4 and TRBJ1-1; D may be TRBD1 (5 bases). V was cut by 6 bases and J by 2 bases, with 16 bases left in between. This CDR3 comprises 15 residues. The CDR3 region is CASSWTGGVNTEAFF. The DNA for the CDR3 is TGTGCCAGCAGCTGGACCGGGGGAGTTAACACTGAAGCTTTCTTT.

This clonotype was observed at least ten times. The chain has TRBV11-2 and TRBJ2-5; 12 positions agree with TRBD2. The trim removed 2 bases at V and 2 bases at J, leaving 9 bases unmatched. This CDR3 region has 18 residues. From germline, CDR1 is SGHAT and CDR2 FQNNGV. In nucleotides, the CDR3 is TGTGCCAGCAGCTTAAGGGGCAGGCTAGCGGGGGGGCAAGAGACCCAGTACTTC. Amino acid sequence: CASSLRGRLAGGQETQYF.

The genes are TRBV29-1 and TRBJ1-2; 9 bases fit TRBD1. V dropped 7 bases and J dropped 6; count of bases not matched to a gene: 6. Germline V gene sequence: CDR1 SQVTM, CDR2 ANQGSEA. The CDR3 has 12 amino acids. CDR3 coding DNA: TGCAGCGCCGACAGGGGGGGAAATGGCTACACCTTC. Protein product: CSADRGGNGYTF.

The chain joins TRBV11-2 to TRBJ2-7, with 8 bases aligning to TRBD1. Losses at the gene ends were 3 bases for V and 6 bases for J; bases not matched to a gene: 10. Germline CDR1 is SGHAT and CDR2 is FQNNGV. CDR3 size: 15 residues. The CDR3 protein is CASSFLTGASVEQYF. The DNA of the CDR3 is TGTGCCAGCAGCTTCCTGACAGGGGCCTCCGTCGAGCAGTACTTC.

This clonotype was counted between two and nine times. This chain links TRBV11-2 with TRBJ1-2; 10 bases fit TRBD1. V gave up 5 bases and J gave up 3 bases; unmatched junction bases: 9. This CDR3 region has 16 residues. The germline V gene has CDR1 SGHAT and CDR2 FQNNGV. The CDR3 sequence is CASSQGQGPSDYGYTF. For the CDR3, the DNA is TGTGCCAGCAGCCAGGGACAGGGGCCTTCGGACTATGGCTACACCTTC. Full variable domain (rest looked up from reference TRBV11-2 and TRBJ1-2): EAGVAQSPRYKIIEKRQSVAFWCNPISGHATLYWYQQILGQGPKLLIQFQNNGVVDDSQLPKDRFSAERLKGVDSTLKIQPAKLEDSAVYLCASSQGQGPSDYGYTFGSGTRLTVV.

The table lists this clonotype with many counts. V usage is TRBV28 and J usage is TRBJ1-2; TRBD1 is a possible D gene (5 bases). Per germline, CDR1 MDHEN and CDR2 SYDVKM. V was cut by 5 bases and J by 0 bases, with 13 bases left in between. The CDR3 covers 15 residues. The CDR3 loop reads CASSPPGASNYGYTF. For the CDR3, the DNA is TGTGCCAGCAGTCCACCCGGGGCCTCTAACTATGGCTACACCTTC.

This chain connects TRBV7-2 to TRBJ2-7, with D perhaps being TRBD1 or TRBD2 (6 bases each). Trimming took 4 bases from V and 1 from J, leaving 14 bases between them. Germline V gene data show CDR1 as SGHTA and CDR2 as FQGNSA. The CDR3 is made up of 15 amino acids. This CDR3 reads CASSSGRGVSYEQYF. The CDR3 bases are TGTGCCAGCAGCTCCGGTAGGGGGGTATCCTACGAGCAGTACTTC.

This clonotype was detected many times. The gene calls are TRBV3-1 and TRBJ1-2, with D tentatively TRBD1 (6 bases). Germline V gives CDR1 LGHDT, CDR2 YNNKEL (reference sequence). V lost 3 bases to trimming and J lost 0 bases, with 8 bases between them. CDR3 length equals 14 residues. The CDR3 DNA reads TGTGCCAGCAGCCAGGACAGTTCTAACTATGGCTACACCTTC. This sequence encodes CASSQDSSNYGYTF.

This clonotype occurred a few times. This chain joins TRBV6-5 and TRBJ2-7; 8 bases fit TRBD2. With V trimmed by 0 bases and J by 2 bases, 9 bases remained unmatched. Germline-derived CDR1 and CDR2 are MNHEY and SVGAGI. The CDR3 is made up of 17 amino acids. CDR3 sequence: CASSYSHPAGATYEQYF. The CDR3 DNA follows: TGTGCCAGCAGTTACTCCCACCCAGCGGGGGCCACCTACGAGCAGTACTTC.